A selection of T cell receptor beta chains follows, all from one sample in a study of T cells in Graves' hyperthyroidism and ophthalmopathy. TCRdb ran MiXCR on the multiplex PCR reads and lists one entry per CDR3 protein. Of more than 550,000 distinct CDR3 sequences in the sample, 15% to 20% were seen once. The sample taken for sequencing was blood. The receptor set was obtained from a woman between 45 and 65 years old with Graves' hyperthyroidism that later progressed to Graves' ophthalmopathy. The CDR3 runs from the conserved cysteine through the conserved F or W. D genes are given only for firm matches. Clone sizes are given selectively: once, few, many, or a class where the clone is expanded.

d_call j_call clone_size v_call cdr3_nt cdr3_aa
TRBD1 TRBJ1-1 many TRBV3-1 TGTGCCAGCATCGGGACAGGTGAAGCTTTCTTT CASIGTGEAFF
. TRBJ1-1 few TRBV14 TGTGCCAGCAGCCTGGAACACTTCACTGAAGCTTTCTTT CASSLEHFTEAFF
TRBD2 TRBJ2-3 few TRBV20-1 TGCAGCGGGACTAGCGGGACCTCAGGTGGAGATACGCAGTATTTT CSGTSGTSGGDTQYF
TRBD1 TRBJ1-6 many TRBV20-1 TGCAGTGCTAGAGTGACAGGGAATTCACCCCTCCACTTT CSARVTGNSPLHF
. TRBJ1-1 many TRBV12-3/TRBV12-4 TGTGCCAGCAGCCCACGGGACCAACCAGTGAACACTGAAGCTTTCTTT CASSPRDQPVNTEAFF
. TRBJ1-5 . TRBV19 TGTGCCAGTAGGACCGAAGAGGGGGTTCAGCCCCAGCATTTT CASRTEEGVQPQHF
. TRBJ1-3 . TRBV28 TGTGCCAGCAGTTCTCCCCGAAACACCATATATTTT CASSSPRNTIYF
. TRBJ1-3 few TRBV3-1 TGTGCCAGCAGCCAACGGGGCCCGAGCTCTGGAAACACCATATATTTT CASSQRGPSSGNTIYF
. TRBJ1-1 . TRBV19 TGTGCCAGTAGTATCACAGGTGTTAACACTGAAGCTTTCTTT CASSITGVNTEAFF
. TRBJ2-7 many TRBV7-8 TGTGCCAGCAGCTTAAACCTCGTGGCGTGGGAGCAGTACTTC CASSLNLVAWEQYF
TRBD1 TRBJ1-1 many TRBV18 TGTGCCAGCTCACTCCCAGGGGGCTGGAACACTGAAGCTTTCTTT CASSLPGGWNTEAFF
. TRBJ1-6 many TRBV3-1 TGTGCCAGCAGCCAAGACGGTTATTTTGATTCACCCCTCCACTTT CASSQDGYFDSPLHF
. TRBJ1-3 . TRBV7-8 TGTGCCAGCAGCTTAGGCCGACCTGGAAACACCATATATTTT CASSLGRPGNTIYF
. TRBJ1-2 many TRBV9 TGTGCCAGCAGCGTACTGGGTCCCAACGATGGCTACACCTTC CASSVLGPNDGYTF
. TRBJ1-1 few TRBV6-1 TGTGCCAGCAGTGTATTACCGGGGAACACTGAAGCTTTCTTT CASSVLPGNTEAFF
TRBD2 TRBJ2-1 few TRBV10-3 TGTGCCATCAGTTCCGGGACTAGTGGTGAGCAGTTCTTC CAISSGTSGEQFF
. TRBJ2-1 many TRBV2 TGTGCCAGCACCTTACCCCAACTAGGAGGGTTCTTC CASTLPQLGGFF
. TRBJ2-7 . TRBV4-1 TGCGCCAGCAGCCAAAGGGGGGGATACGAGCAGTACTTC CASSQRGGYEQYF
. TRBJ2-1 . TRBV24-1 TGTGCCACCAGGGGGACGGCTAGCAATGAGCAGTTCTTC CATRGTASNEQFF
. TRBJ1-5 few TRBV7-8 TGTGCCAGCAGCAATCCGATCTCGGGGATTCAGCCCCAGCATTTT CASSNPISGIQPQHF
TRBD2 TRBJ2-1 few TRBV10-3 TGTGCCATCAGTGAGTCGGGACTAGCTGTCAATGAGCAGTTCTTC CAISESGLAVNEQFF
TRBD2 TRBJ2-7 . TRBV20-1 TGTTCCCACGGACTAGCGGGAGGAGGGTACGAGCAGTACTTC CSHGLAGGGYEQYF
TRBD1 TRBJ1-1 many TRBV19 TGTGCCAGTAGGCCGGGACAGGGGATGAACACTGAAGCTTTCTTT CASRPGQGMNTEAFF
TRBD1 TRBJ2-2 . TRBV2 TGTGCCAGCCTGGACAGGGGGCCGGTCGGGGCCGGGGAGCTGTTTTTT CASLDRGPVGAGELFF
. TRBJ2-3 many TRBV20-1 TGCAGTGCTAGTCTGGGGGCAGATACGCAGTATTTT CSASLGADTQYF
. TRBJ2-1 . TRBV5-4 TGTGCCAGCAGCTTGTTTGGGGGGGGCGAGCAGTTCTTC CASSLFGGGEQFF
. TRBJ2-1 . TRBV12-3/TRBV12-4 TGTGCCAGCAGTGTCAGCCGGGCTAATGAGCAGTTCTTC CASSVSRANEQFF
. TRBJ2-1 many TRBV4-1 TGCGCCAGCAGCCAATTGGCTGAGCAGTTCTTC CASSQLAEQFF
. TRBJ1-6 many TRBV7-9 TGTGCCAGCAGCTTAGAGACCCTAGGCTCACCCCTCCACTTT CASSLETLGSPLHF
. TRBJ1-3 . TRBV12-3/TRBV12-4 TGTGCCAGCAGTTTCCGCAACTCTGGAAACACCATATATTTT CASSFRNSGNTIYF
. TRBJ2-2 many TRBV10-1 TGCGCCAGCAGTGAGGAATCCGCGAACACCGGGGAGCTGTTTTTT CASSEESANTGELFF
. TRBJ1-5 few TRBV7-3 TGTGCCAGCGGGGGCCAGGAAAGTCAGCCCCAGCATTTT CASGGQESQPQHF
. TRBJ1-1 . TRBV7-9 TGCGCCAGCAGCGCCCATCTGACAGTGAACACTGAAGCTTTCTTT CASSAHLTVNTEAFF
. TRBJ1-2 many TRBV18 TGTGCCAGCTCACCCAAGGGGGGGGCGAACTATGGCTACACCTTC CASSPKGGANYGYTF
TRBD1 TRBJ2-7 many TRBV7-2 TGTGCCAGCAGTTGGGGACAGGCAAGCTCCTACGAGCAGTACTTC CASSWGQASSYEQYF
. TRBJ1-5 . TRBV9 TGTGCCAGCAGCGTAGACCCGGTCAGCAATCAGCCCCAGCATTTT CASSVDPVSNQPQHF
. TRBJ1-2 . TRBV5-1 TGCGCCAGCAGCTGGGGAGATAACTATGGCTACACCTTC CASSWGDNYGYTF
TRBD2 TRBJ2-2 many TRBV2 TGTGCCAGCATGCTGGCGGGGGACACCGGGGAGCTGTTTTTT CASMLAGDTGELFF
TRBD1 TRBJ2-7 many TRBV12-5 TGTGCTAGTGGCCGGGACAGCTCCTACGAGCAGTACTTC CASGRDSSYEQYF
. TRBJ1-3 once TRBV12-3/TRBV12-4 TGTGCCAGCAGTTTTTCGGTGCAAGGGGGAAACACCATATATTTT CASSFSVQGGNTIYF
. TRBJ2-3 . TRBV9 TGTGCCAGCAGGGAGGGCCTACAGGGGCCCGGAGATACGCAGTATTTT CASREGLQGPGDTQYF
. TRBJ1-5 many TRBV2 TGTGCCAGCAGTGAAGGGGCAGGGTACGGGTGGGCCCAGCATTTT CASSEGAGYGWAQHF
. TRBJ1-2 many TRBV11-2 TGTGCCAGCAGCCAGGGGATCTATGGCTACACCTTC CASSQGIYGYTF
. TRBJ2-7 many TRBV20-1 TGCAGTGCTAGACCGGGACTGCTCCTCTACGAGCAGTACTTC CSARPGLLLYEQYF
. TRBJ1-1 . TRBV2 TGTGCCAGCAGTGAGGGGCCTGAGCCTGAAGCTTTCTTT CASSEGPEPEAFF
. TRBJ2-3 . TRBV6-5 TGTGCCAGCAGTTCGTACTTCCAGGGTGGGGCAGATACGCAGTATTTT CASSSYFQGGADTQYF
. TRBJ1-2 many TRBV11-2 TGTGCCAGCAGCTTATACGAACAGGGCTCCTCCTCTGGCTACACCTTC CASSLYEQGSSSGYTF
TRBD2 TRBJ2-1 many TRBV7-8 TGTGCCAGCAGCCCAAGACTAGCGGGGGGGCCATCGGAATTGGGGAATGAGCAGTTCTTC CASSPRLAGGPSELGNEQFF
. TRBJ2-1 . TRBV5-8 TGTGCCAGCAGCCAAGGGTACTACTACAATGAGCAGTTCTTC CASSQGYYYNEQFF
. TRBJ2-1 many TRBV11-2 TGTGCCAGCAGCCAAGCGCCTAGAAGAAGCAATGAGCAGTTCTTC CASSQAPRRSNEQFF
. TRBJ1-1 . TRBV6-5 TGTGCCAGCAGTTACTGGAGAGAAGCTTTCTTT CASSYWREAFF
. TRBJ1-2 few TRBV27 TGTGCCAGCAGTTCTACCCGCCCGACAGATTTGGGCTATGGCTACACCTTC CASSSTRPTDLGYGYTF
TRBD1 TRBJ1-5 few TRBV2 TGTGCCAGCAGTGACACCTTGACAGGGGATAGCAATCAGCCCCAGCATTTT CASSDTLTGDSNQPQHF
. TRBJ1-1 many TRBV7-9 TGTGCCAGCTCCTGGACTGAAGCTTTCTTT CASSWTEAFF
. TRBJ1-4 many TRBV12-3/TRBV12-4 TGTGCCAGCAGTTTGGGCACGGGTGGTGGAAAACTGTTTTTT CASSLGTGGGKLFF
. TRBJ1-1 many TRBV27 TGTGCCAGCAGTTTATTACCGGGGGCGAACACTGAAGCTTTCTTT CASSLLPGANTEAFF
. TRBJ1-1 many TRBV3-1 TGTGCCAGCAGCTCCGCAGGGGCAGCGAACACTGAAGCTTTCTTT CASSSAGAANTEAFF
. TRBJ2-3 many TRBV7-3 TGTGCCAGCAGCTTAAATGGCGGGGGCACAGATACGCAGTATTTT CASSLNGGGTDTQYF